Each of the 23 T cell receptor beta chains below was sequenced from the same sample in a study of shared clonotypes between healthy human individuals. Clones were read by immunoSEQ multiplex PCR, and TCRdb kept only the in-frame ones, dropping some. The data contain around 700,000 clones, roughly 70% of them singletons. Sample: memory CD4+ T cells sorted from blood. Subset: CD45RA-negative fraction. The receptor source for this set is a woman aged 30 to 39 in good health.

V usage is TRBV4-1 and J usage is TRBJ2-1; the D gene could be TRBD1 or TRBD2 (5 bases each). The CDR3 spans 17 residues. V was pared by 0 bases and J by 0 bases, with 12 bases between. Germline V gene lookup returns CDR1 MGHRA and CDR2 YSYEKL. As DNA, the CDR3 is TGCGCCAGCAGCCAAGATTGGGGACGGAGCTCCTACAATGAGCAGTTCTTC. The encoded protein is CASSQDWGRSSYNEQFF.

This rearrangement joins TRBV7-2 to TRBJ1-4; D uncertain. CDR1 SGHTA and CDR2 FQGNSA come from the germline V gene. The CDR3 contains 13 residues. Deletions cut 5 bases from V and 6 bases from J, with 10 bases between. The CDR3 DNA follows: TGTGCCAGCAGCCAGATTTGGGATGAAAAACTGTTTTTT. This gives the protein CASSQIWDEKLFF.

This sequence joins TRBV19 and TRBJ2-1; D unclear. Germline loops: CDR1 LNHDA, CDR2 SQIVND (reference sequence). CDR3 length equals 14 residues. The V gene lost 4 bases and the J gene lost 3 bases, with 10 bases spanning the gap. The CDR3 loop reads CASSKMSDYNEQFF. For the CDR3, the DNA is TGTGCCAGTAGTAAGATGTCAGACTACAATGAGCAGTTCTTC.

The chain joins TRBV10-1 to TRBJ2-3; no reliable D call. CDR3 length equals 14 residues. V lost 2 bases and J 1 base, leaving 7 bases between the germline ends. Per the germline V gene, CDR1 is WNHNN and CDR2 is SYGVQD (reference sequence). This CDR3 reads CASSERDGTDTQYF. The CDR3 DNA reads as TGCGCCAGCAGTGAGAGGGATGGCACAGATACGCAGTATTTT.

This chain joins TRBV28 and TRBJ2-7, with TRBD2 identical over 9 bases. The J segment lost 3 bases and the V segment lost 3 bases, leaving 9 bases of the junction unmatched. CDR1 is MDHEN and CDR2 is SYDVKM in the germline V gene. This CDR3 comprises 16 residues. The CDR3 DNA reads as TGTGCCAGCAGTTTCCACAGACTAGCGGCACGCTACGAGCAGTACTTC. It translates to CASSFHRLAARYEQYF.

The chain has TRBV28 and TRBJ1-1; 8 positions agree with TRBD1. This CDR3 has 14 residues. CDR1 is MDHEN and CDR2 is SYDVKM in the germline V gene. Trimming removed 5 bases from V and 4 bases from J; junction bases left unmatched: 6. CDR3 sequence: CASSNRGGVTEAFF. CDR3 DNA: TGTGCCAGCAGTAACAGGGGGGGAGTCACTGAAGCTTTCTTT.

In this sample, this clone turned up once. The CDR3 sequence is CASSIESEVGEAFF. The CDR3 DNA follows: TGTGCCAGTAGTATAGAATCGGAAGTCGGTGAAGCTTTCTTT. The chain carries TRBV19 and TRBJ1-1; D unresolved. V lost 0 bases to trimming and J lost 7 bases, with 12 bases between them. The CDR3 is made up of 14 amino acids. Germline loops: CDR1 LNHDA, CDR2 SQIVND (reference sequence).

This clone was recorded only once. The chain joins TRBV5-1 to TRBJ1-4; D unclear. Trimming took 2 bases from V and 4 from J, leaving 9 bases between them. Germline values: CDR1 SGHRS, CDR2 YFSETQ. This CDR3 region has 14 residues. The CDR3 reads CASSFGEGNEKLFF. CDR3 coding DNA: TGCGCCAGCAGCTTCGGCGAGGGTAATGAAAAACTGTTTTTT.

Of note for this clone: This CDR3 is also generated by other DNA sequences in the sample. V and J are TRBV11-2 and TRBJ2-1; 11 bases align to TRBD2. Germline V gene data show CDR1 as SGHAT and CDR2 as FQNNGV. The CDR3 is 15 amino acids. V dropped 0 bases and J dropped 7; count of bases not matched to a gene: 2. This CDR3 is CASSLELAGVNEQFF. In DNA, the CDR3 is TGTGCCAGCAGCTTAGAACTAGCGGGAGTGAATGAGCAGTTCTTC.

CDR3 sequence: CASSLRTSGRDEQFF. In DNA, the CDR3 is TGCGCCAGCAGCTTACGGACTAGCGGCCGGGATGAGCAGTTCTTC. This chain uses TRBV5-1 with TRBJ2-1; 10 positions match TRBD2. In germline, CDR1 is SGHRS, CDR2 YFSETQ. CDR3 size: 15 residues. Trimming at V came to 2 bases and at J to 8 bases, leaving 7 bases not matched to a gene. The whole variable domain, remainder taken from reference TRBV5-1 and TRBJ2-1, is KAGVTQTPRYLIKTRGQQVTLSCSPISGHRSVSWYQQTPGQGLQFLFEYFSETQRNKGNFPGRFSGRQFSNSRSEMNVSTLELGDSALYLCASSLRTSGRDEQFFGPGTRLTVL.

This clone was seen at least ten times. The chain is built from TRBV5-1 and TRBJ2-1, with 11 bases that match TRBD2. With V trimmed by 7 bases and J by 3 bases, 3 bases remained unmatched. This CDR3 is built from 14 residues. From germline, CDR1 is SGHRS and CDR2 YFSETQ. CDR3 region: CASGLAGSYNEQFF. The DNA for the CDR3 is TGCGCCAGCGGACTAGCGGGCAGCTACAATGAGCAGTTCTTC.

A word on this clone: At the DNA level, this CDR3 is encoded by other sequences in the same sample as well. The gene calls are TRBV5-1 and TRBJ1-1; TRBD1 matches 8 bases. The CDR3 has 13 residues. Trimming at V came to 4 bases and at J to 6 bases, leaving 5 bases not matched to a gene. Germline CDR1 SGHRS, CDR2 YFSETQ. Here the CDR3 reads CASSPDRGAEAFF. In DNA form, the CDR3 reads TGCGCCAGCAGCCCTGACAGGGGCGCTGAAGCTTTCTTT.

This rearrangement joins TRBV6-1 to TRBJ2-7, with D unclear. V lost 3 bases, J lost 3 bases, and 12 bases lay in between. The germline V gene has CDR1 MNHNS and CDR2 SASEGT. This CDR3 has 14 residues. The CDR3 DNA follows: TGTGCCAGCAGTGAGGGCGGATCGGTCTACGAGCAGTACTTC. As protein: CASSEGGSVYEQYF.

This chain connects TRBV7-9 to TRBJ2-4; the D gene is possibly TRBD2 (6 bases). Trimming stripped 5 bases from V and 1 base from J, with 12 bases between. This CDR3 region has 15 residues. From germline, CDR1 is SEHNR and CDR2 FQNEAQ (reference sequence). CDR3 sequence (DNA): TGTGCCAGCAGCGGGGACTTGGGGGCCAAAAACATTCAGTACTTC. It specifies CASSGDLGAKNIQYF. The variable domain in full, with the rest retrieved from reference TRBV7-9 and TRBJ2-4, is DTGVSQNPRHKITKRGQNVTFRCDPISEHNRLYWYRQTLGQGPEFLTYFQNEAQLEKSRLLSDRFSAERPKGSFSTLEIQRTEQGDSAMYLCASSGDLGAKNIQYFGAGTRLSVL.

The chain is built from TRBV7-2 and TRBJ1-5; possibly TRBD1 for D (5 bases). The V and J ends lost 5 bases and 5 bases respectively, with 16 bases between them. The CDR3 is 15 residues long. Germline V gene sequence: CDR1 SGHTA, CDR2 FQGNSA. CDR3 coding DNA: TGTGCCAGCAGCCGGTTTGGGGACGGACATCAGCCCCAGCATTTT. Amino acids: CASSRFGDGHQPQHF.

In its sample, this clone was seen a few times. V gene TRBV7-9 combines with J gene TRBJ2-1; the D gene could be TRBD1 or TRBD2 (6 bases each). This CDR3 contains 16 residues. Trimming left V 5 bases short and J 0 bases short, with 14 bases between. Germline V gene lookup returns CDR1 SEHNR and CDR2 FQNEAQ (reference sequence). Here the CDR3 DNA reads TGTGCCAGCAGCAAGGCCGCGGGACACTCCTACAATGAGCAGTTCTTC. As protein: CASSKAAGHSYNEQFF.

The chain carries TRBV19 and TRBJ2-2, with D perhaps matching TRBD1 or TRBD2 (5 bases each). Trimming stripped 11 bases from V and 1 base from J, with 11 bases between. Germline V gives CDR1 LNHDA, CDR2 SQIVND (reference sequence). The CDR3 is 13 residues long. CDR3 protein: CAVTRGNTGELFF. Written as DNA, the CDR3 is TGTGCCGTAACTAGGGGGAACACCGGGGAGCTGTTTTTT.

J is TRBJ2-1 and V is TRBV7-6; D may be TRBD1 or TRBD2 (6 bases each). The CDR3 covers 14 residues. CDR1 and CDR2 (germline): SGHVS, FNYEAQ. The V end lost 5 bases, the J end lost 6 bases, and 14 bases lay between the germline ends. The chain's CDR3 is CASSLNEGGNEQFF. In DNA form, the CDR3 reads TGTGCCAGCAGCCTCAACGAGGGGGGCAATGAGCAGTTCTTC.

The V call is TRBV6-1, the J call TRBJ2-4; tentatively, D is TRBD1 or TRBD2 (5 bases each). The length of the CDR3 is 15 residues. The germline V and J ends were trimmed by 4 bases and 5 bases, with 15 bases remaining between them. Germline CDR1 and CDR2: MNHNS and SASEGT. CDR3 DNA: TGTGCCAGCAGTGGGGGGTTAGGGGCCCAAAACATTCAGTACTTC. Protein: CASSGGLGAQNIQYF.

The chain couples TRBV28 to TRBJ1-2; D is ambiguous. The length of the CDR3 is 16 residues. Per the germline V gene, CDR1 is MDHEN and CDR2 is SYDVKM. V was pared by 5 bases and J by 0 bases, with 16 bases between. This chain's CDR3 is CASSLAPAGSNYGYTF. In DNA form, the CDR3 reads TGTGCCAGCAGTCTCGCCCCGGCGGGGTCTAACTATGGCTACACCTTC.

Comments on this clone: The same CDR3 is also encoded by other DNA sequences in this sample. The chain links TRBV6-1 to TRBJ1-1; 9 positions match TRBD1. Germline V gene lookup returns CDR1 MNHNS and CDR2 SASEGT. This CDR3 contains 13 residues. J gave up 4 bases and V 6 bases, and 3 bases lay outside the gene matches. The DNA of the CDR3 is TGTGCCAGCAGGGGACAGGGTGCCACTGAAGCTTTCTTT. This encodes CASRGQGATEAFF.

The V and J genes are TRBV11-2 and TRBJ1-1; D uncertain. The CDR3 loop spans 11 amino acids. Germline lookup yields CDR1 SGHAT and CDR2 FQNNGV. V was trimmed by 5 bases and J by 4 bases, leaving 5 bases between them. CDR3 residues: CASSPATEAFF. Written as DNA, the CDR3 is TGTGCCAGCAGCCCCGCCACTGAAGCTTTCTTT. The full variable domain, in which reference TRBV11-2 and TRBJ1-1 provide the parts outside the CDR3, is EAGVAQSPRYKIIEKRQSVAFWCNPISGHATLYWYQQILGQGPKLLIQFQNNGVVDDSQLPKDRFSAERLKGVDSTLKIQPAKLEDSAVYLCASSPATEAFFGQGTRLTVV.

V usage is TRBV11-2 and J usage is TRBJ2-7; D remains unclear. The CDR3 has 12 residues. Trimming removed 5 bases from V and 12 bases from J, with 17 bases in between. Looked up from germline, CDR1 is SGHAT and CDR2 is FQNNGV. CDR3 sequence reads: CASSRFSGSRYF. The DNA of the CDR3 is TGTGCCAGCAGCCGGTTTTCGGGCTCTCGGTACTTC.